The 3 T cell receptor beta chains below were found in one sample sequenced in a study of breast tumors, draining lymph nodes, adjacent tissues. TCRdb reprocessed the multiplex PCR reads via MiXCR and lists one record per CDR3 protein. The data contain some 150,000 distinct CDR3 sequences, roughly 35% of them singletons. Axillary draining lymph nodes of breast cancer patients supplied the node samples. Sequences were obtained from axillary lymph node tissue. These receptors came from a female donor with breast cancer. Some clones in this sample may be carry-over from other donors' samples.

This clonotype has just one count. The J gene is TRBJ2-7, the V gene TRBV6-5, with D unclear. This CDR3 has 14 residues. V was shortened by 8 bases and J by 4 bases, with 18 bases between the two germline ends. In germline, CDR1 is MNHEY, CDR2 SVGAGI. The CDR3 here is CASGPPEYPYEQYF. The CDR3 nucleotides are TGTGCCAGCGGCCCCCCAGAGTACCCTTACGAGCAGTACTTC.

This clonotype showed up many times. The rearrangement uses TRBV9 and TRBJ2-1; D is undetermined. Trimming left V 4 bases short and J 5 bases short, with 7 bases between. CDR3 length: 12 amino acids. CDR1 is SGDLS, CDR2 YYNGEE, per germline. Written as DNA, the CDR3 is TGTGCCAGCAGCCCCGGCCACAATGAGCAGTTCTTC. Protein sequence: CASSPGHNEQFF.

Points on this clonotype: This may be a read error: a much more frequent sequence differs by one nucleotide. As DNA, the CDR3 is TGTGCCAGCAGTCACTATAACGGAGGAGATTCACCCCTCCACTTT. Translated, it gives CASSHYNGGDSPLHF. V gene TRBV6-5 combines with J gene TRBJ1-6; D remains unclear. The germline V gene encodes CDR1 MNHEY and CDR2 SVGAGI. The V and J ends lost 5 bases and 8 bases respectively, with 16 bases between them. The CDR3 totals 15 residues.